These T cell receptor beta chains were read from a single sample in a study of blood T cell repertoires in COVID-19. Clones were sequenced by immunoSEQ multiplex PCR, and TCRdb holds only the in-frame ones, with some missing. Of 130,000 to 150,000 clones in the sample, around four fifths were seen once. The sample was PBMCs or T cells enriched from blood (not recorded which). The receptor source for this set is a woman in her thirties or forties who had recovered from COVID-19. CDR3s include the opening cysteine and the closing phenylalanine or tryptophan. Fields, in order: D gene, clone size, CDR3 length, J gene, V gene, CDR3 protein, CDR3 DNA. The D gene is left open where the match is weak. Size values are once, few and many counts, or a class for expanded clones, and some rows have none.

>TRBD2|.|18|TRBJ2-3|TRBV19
CASSSAALAGASTDTQYF
TGTGCCAGTAGTAGTGCTGCCCTAGCGGGAGCTAGCACAGATACGCAGTATTTT
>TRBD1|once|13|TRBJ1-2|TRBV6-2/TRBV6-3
CASSYSLTGIGTF
TGTGCCAGCAGTTACTCGCTGACAGGGATTGGCACCTTC
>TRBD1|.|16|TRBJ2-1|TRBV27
CASSSGTGGFYNEQFF
TGTGCCAGCAGTTCCGGGACAGGGGGATTTTACAATGAGCAGTTCTTC
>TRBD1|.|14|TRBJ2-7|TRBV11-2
CASSPGTGDYEQYF
TGTGCCAGCAGCCCCGGGACAGGGGACTACGAGCAGTACTTC
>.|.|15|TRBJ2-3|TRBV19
CASSIFWSRGDTQYF
TGTGCCAGTAGTATTTTCTGGTCGCGTGGAGATACGCAGTATTTT
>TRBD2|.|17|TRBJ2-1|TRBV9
CASSSLLMTSGRAEQFF
TGTGCCAGCAGCTCCCTCCTTATGACTAGCGGGAGGGCTGAGCAGTTCTTC
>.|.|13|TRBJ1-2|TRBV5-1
CASSQTGNYGYTF
TGCGCCAGCAGCCAGACAGGCAACTATGGCTACACCTTC
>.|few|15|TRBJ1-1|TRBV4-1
CASSQDGREFTEAFF
TGCGCCAGCAGCCAAGATGGCAGGGAATTCACTGAAGCTTTCTTT
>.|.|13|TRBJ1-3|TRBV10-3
CAITGSSGNTIYF
TGTGCCATCACCGGGAGCTCTGGAAACACCATATATTTT
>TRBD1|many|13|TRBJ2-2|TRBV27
CASRTGDTGELFF
TGTGCCAGCAGGACAGGGGACACCGGGGAGCTGTTTTTT
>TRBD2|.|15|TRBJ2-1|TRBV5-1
CASSWTSGSRDEQFF
TGCGCCAGCAGCTGGACTAGCGGGAGCAGGGATGAGCAGTTCTTC
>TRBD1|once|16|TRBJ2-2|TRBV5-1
CASSLAGTGFTGELFF
TGCGCCAGCAGCTTGGCCGGGACAGGGTTCACCGGGGAGCTGTTTTTT
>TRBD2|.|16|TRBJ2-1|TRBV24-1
CATSDPIAGGNNEQFF
TGTGCCACCAGTGACCCTATAGCGGGGGGTAACAATGAGCAGTTCTTC
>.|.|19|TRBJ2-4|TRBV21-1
CASSKSERHRGATKNIQYF
TGTGCCAGCAGCAAATCAGAGAGGCACAGGGGTGCAACCAAAAACATTCAGTACTTC
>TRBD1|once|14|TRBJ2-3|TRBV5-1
CASSRQGTTDTQYF
TGCGCCAGCAGCCGACAGGGGACAACAGATACGCAGTATTTT
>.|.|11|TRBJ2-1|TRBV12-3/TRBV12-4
CASSFRVIQFF
TGTGCCAGCAGTTTCCGAGTAATCCAGTTCTTC
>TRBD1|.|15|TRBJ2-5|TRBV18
CASSPGQGRQETQYF
TGTGCCAGCTCACCGGGACAGGGTCGCCAAGAGACCCAGTACTTC
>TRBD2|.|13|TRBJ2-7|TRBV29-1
CSVGGGSSYEQYF
TGCAGCGTTGGCGGGGGGAGCTCCTACGAGCAGTACTTC
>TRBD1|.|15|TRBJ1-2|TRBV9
CASSPGQGANYGYTF
TGTGCCAGCAGCCCCGGACAGGGTGCTAACTATGGCTACACCTTC
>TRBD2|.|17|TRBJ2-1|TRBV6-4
CASSDGLAGGNNNEQFF
TGTGCCAGCAGTGACGGACTAGCGGGAGGGAACAACAATGAGCAGTTCTTC
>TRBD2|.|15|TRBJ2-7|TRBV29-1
CSVEELAGGNYEQYF
TGCAGCGTTGAGGAGTTAGCGGGGGGGAACTACGAGCAGTACTTC
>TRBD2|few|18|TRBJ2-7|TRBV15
CATSRDSPAGGVFYEQYF
TGTGCCACCAGCAGAGATTCCCCAGCGGGAGGGGTATTCTACGAGCAGTACTTC
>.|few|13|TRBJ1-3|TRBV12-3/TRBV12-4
CASSPGLGNTIYF
TGTGCCAGCAGCCCGGGACTTGGAAACACCATATATTTT
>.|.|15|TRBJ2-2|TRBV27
CASSSTSLPGGELFF
TGTGCCAGCAGTAGTACCTCCCTACCTGGCGGGGAGCTGTTTTTT
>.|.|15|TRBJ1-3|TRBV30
CASSLRLAGGNTIYF
TGTGCCTCCTCTCTCAGGCTCGCAGGGGGAAACACCATATATTTT
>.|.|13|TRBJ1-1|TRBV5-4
CASSLDSIPEAFF
TGTGCCAGCAGCTTGGATTCCATTCCTGAAGCTTTCTTT
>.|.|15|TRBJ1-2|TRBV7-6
CASSLAPGRGDGYTF
TGTGCCAGCAGCTTAGCCCCCGGGAGGGGAGATGGCTACACCTTC
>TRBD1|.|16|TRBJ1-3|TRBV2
CASSKGGTGTGNTIYF
TGTGCCAGCAGTAAAGGGGGGACAGGGACTGGAAACACCATATATTTT
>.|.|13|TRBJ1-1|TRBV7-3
CASSATGNTEAFF
TGTGCCAGCAGCGCGACAGGGAACACTGAAGCTTTCTTT
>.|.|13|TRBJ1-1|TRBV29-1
CSGTVGMSTEAFF
TGCAGCGGGACAGTGGGGATGAGCACTGAAGCTTTCTTT
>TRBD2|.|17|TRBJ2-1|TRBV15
CATSRGLAGSGYNEQFF
TGTGCCACCAGCAGAGGACTAGCGGGAAGTGGCTACAATGAGCAGTTCTTC
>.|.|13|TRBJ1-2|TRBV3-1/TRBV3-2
CASSQPRAYGYTF
TGTGCCAGCAGCCAACCTCGAGCCTATGGCTACACCTTC
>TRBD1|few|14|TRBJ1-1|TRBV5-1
CASSLRQGDTEAFF
TGCGCCAGCAGCCTGCGACAGGGGGACACTGAAGCTTTCTTT
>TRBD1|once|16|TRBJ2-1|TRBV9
CASSGPDRGISNEQFF
TGTGCCAGCAGCGGACCGGACAGGGGGATAAGCAATGAGCAGTTCTTC
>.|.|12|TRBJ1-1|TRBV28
CASSFSVAEAFF
TGTGCCAGCAGTTTCTCGGTGGCTGAAGCTTTCTTT
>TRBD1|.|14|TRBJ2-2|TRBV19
CASSPTGGTGELFF
TGTGCCAGTAGCCCCACAGGGGGAACCGGGGAGCTGTTTTTT
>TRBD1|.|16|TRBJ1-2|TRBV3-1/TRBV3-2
CASSRTRDRGLYGYTF
TGTGCCAGCAGTCGCACCCGGGACAGGGGGCTCTATGGCTACACCTTC
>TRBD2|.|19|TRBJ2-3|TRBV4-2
CASSLTTGTSGTGTDTQYF
TGTGCCAGCAGCCTCACTACCGGGACTAGCGGGACCGGCACAGATACGCAGTATTTT
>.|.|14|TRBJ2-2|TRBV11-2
CASSLEANTGELFF
TGTGCCAGCAGCTTAGAAGCCAACACCGGGGAGCTGTTTTTT
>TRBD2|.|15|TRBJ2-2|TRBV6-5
CASSPTSGGFGELFF
TGTGCCAGCAGCCCGACTAGCGGGGGGTTTGGGGAGCTGTTTTTT
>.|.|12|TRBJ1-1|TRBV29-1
CSALPQGTEAFF
TGCAGCGCCCTCCCCCAGGGCACTGAAGCTTTCTTT
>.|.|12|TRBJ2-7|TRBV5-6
CASSLGTSEQYF
TGTGCCAGCAGCCTAGGGACTTCCGAGCAGTACTTC
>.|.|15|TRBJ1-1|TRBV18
CASSPRQVEGTEAFF
TGTGCCAGCTCACCACGACAGGTCGAGGGGACTGAAGCTTTCTTT
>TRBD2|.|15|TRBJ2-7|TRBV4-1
CASSLTSGSPYEQYF
TGCGCCAGCAGCCTGACTAGCGGGAGCCCCTACGAGCAGTACTTC
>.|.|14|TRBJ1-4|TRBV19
CASSIVEFDEKLFF
TGTGCCAGTAGTATAGTGGAGTTCGATGAAAAACTGTTTTTT
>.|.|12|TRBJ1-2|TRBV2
CASSEDGEKYTF
TGTGCCAGCAGTGAGGACGGGGAAAAGTACACCTTC